Listed below are T cell receptor beta chains from one sample, sequenced in a study of shared clonotypes between healthy human individuals. The repertoire was sequenced with immunoSEQ multiplex PCR; TCRdb's copy has only in-frame clones and lacks some. The data hold roughly 1,500,000 clones, with 95% to 99% observed a single time. Sequencing was performed on naive CD4+ T cells sorted from blood. The source of these receptors is a man aged 30-40 years in good health. The CDR3 runs from the conserved cysteine through the conserved F or W. The order of the fields is CDR3 protein, CDR3 DNA, J gene, D gene, V gene, clone size. The D gene is left open where the match is weak. Some rows have no size entry. The others give once, few or many, or a class for an expanded clone.

cdr3_aa: CASSFGTVTYEQYF
cdr3_nt: TGTGCCAGCAGCTTTGGCACCGTGACCTACGAGCAGTACTTC
j_call: TRBJ2-7
d_call: NA
v_call: TRBV7-8
clone_size: NA

cdr3_aa: CASSLTGLIFEQFF
cdr3_nt: TGTGCCAGCAGTTTAACAGGCCTTATTTTTGAGCAGTTCTTC
j_call: TRBJ2-1
d_call: NA
v_call: TRBV28
clone_size: NA

cdr3_aa: CSVENPREQFF
cdr3_nt: TGCAGCGTTGAAAACCCGCGGGAGCAGTTCTTC
j_call: TRBJ2-1
d_call: NA
v_call: TRBV29-1
clone_size: NA

cdr3_aa: CASSLGAGGNTIYF
cdr3_nt: TGTGCCAGCAGCTTGGGAGCTGGGGGAAACACCATATATTTT
j_call: TRBJ1-3
d_call: NA
v_call: TRBV5-6
clone_size: NA

cdr3_aa: CASSLFIPGGFSNTEAFF
cdr3_nt: TGCGCCAGCAGCTTGTTTATCCCAGGGGGTTTTTCGAACACTGAAGCTTTCTTT
j_call: TRBJ1-1
d_call: TRBD1
v_call: TRBV5-1
clone_size: NA

cdr3_aa: CASSLRRGDIQYF
cdr3_nt: TGTGCCAGCAGTTTGAGGAGGGGAGACATTCAGTACTTC
j_call: TRBJ2-4
d_call: NA
v_call: TRBV27
clone_size: NA

cdr3_aa: CASSLADRDRSFF
cdr3_nt: TGCGCCAGCAGCTTGGCTGACAGGGATCGGTCTTTCTTT
j_call: TRBJ1-1
d_call: TRBD1
v_call: TRBV5-1
clone_size: NA

cdr3_aa: CASSLAAGVADTQYF
cdr3_nt: TGCGCCAGCAGCTTGGCGGCGGGAGTAGCAGATACGCAGTATTTT
j_call: TRBJ2-3
d_call: TRBD2
v_call: TRBV5-1
clone_size: NA

cdr3_aa: CASSFGQANTEAFF
cdr3_nt: TGCGCCAGCAGCTTCGGACAGGCGAACACTGAAGCTTTCTTT
j_call: TRBJ1-1
d_call: TRBD1
v_call: TRBV5-1
clone_size: few

cdr3_aa: CASSSTGGLYGYTF
cdr3_nt: TGTGCCAGCAGTTCAACAGGGGGCCTCTATGGCTACACCTTC
j_call: TRBJ1-2
d_call: TRBD1
v_call: TRBV6-5
clone_size: NA

cdr3_aa: CASRGTRLSTDTQYF
cdr3_nt: TGTGCCAGCAGGGGGACGCGACTCAGCACAGATACGCAGTATTTT
j_call: TRBJ2-3
d_call: NA
v_call: TRBV2
clone_size: NA

cdr3_aa: CATSGPRGPSTDTQYF
cdr3_nt: TGTGCCACCAGCGGCCCCAGGGGACCCAGCACAGATACGCAGTATTTT
j_call: TRBJ2-3
d_call: NA
v_call: TRBV15
clone_size: NA

cdr3_aa: CASSLARGPHSGANVLTF
cdr3_nt: TGTGCCAGCAGCCTGGCTAGGGGCCCGCACTCTGGGGCCAACGTCCTGACTTTC
j_call: TRBJ2-6
d_call: NA
v_call: TRBV5-5
clone_size: NA

cdr3_aa: CASSQEGQAYNEQFF
cdr3_nt: TGTGCCAGCAGTCAAGAGGGACAAGCCTACAATGAGCAGTTCTTC
j_call: TRBJ2-1
d_call: NA
v_call: TRBV9
clone_size: NA

cdr3_aa: CASSLFNLLGEPYGYTF
cdr3_nt: TGTGCCAGCAGCTTATTTAATTTATTGGGTGAACCATATGGCTACACCTTC
j_call: TRBJ1-2
d_call: NA
v_call: TRBV7-3
clone_size: NA

cdr3_aa: CASSPDPGQNYGYTF
cdr3_nt: TGTGCCAGCAGCCCCGACCCGGGACAGAACTATGGCTACACCTTC
j_call: TRBJ1-2
d_call: TRBD1
v_call: TRBV7-2
clone_size: NA

cdr3_aa: CASSLTTSGDYNEQFF
cdr3_nt: TGCGCCAGCAGCTTAACGACTAGCGGAGACTACAATGAGCAGTTCTTC
j_call: TRBJ2-1
d_call: TRBD2
v_call: TRBV5-1
clone_size: NA

cdr3_aa: CASSIVGRPNPEAFF
cdr3_nt: TGTGCCAGTAGTATAGTGGGCAGACCGAACCCTGAAGCTTTCTTT
j_call: TRBJ1-1
d_call: NA
v_call: TRBV19
clone_size: NA

cdr3_aa: CASSLGQPTGANVLTF
cdr3_nt: TGTGCCAGCAGCTTGGGACAACCTACTGGGGCCAACGTCCTGACTTTC
j_call: TRBJ2-6
d_call: NA
v_call: TRBV9
clone_size: NA

cdr3_aa: CASIIFRDEQYF
cdr3_nt: TGTGCCAGCATCATCTTCCGGGACGAGCAGTACTTC
j_call: TRBJ2-7
d_call: NA
v_call: TRBV2
clone_size: NA

cdr3_aa: CASSERPGVSEAFF
cdr3_nt: TGCGCCAGCAGTGAAAGACCGGGGGTGTCTGAAGCTTTCTTT
j_call: TRBJ1-1
d_call: NA
v_call: TRBV10-1
clone_size: once

cdr3_aa: CASMATSPLEQYF
cdr3_nt: TGTGCCAGTATGGCTACTTCCCCCCTGGAACAGTACTTC
j_call: TRBJ2-7
d_call: NA
v_call: TRBV2
clone_size: once

cdr3_aa: CAWTSGVNEQFF
cdr3_nt: TGTGCCTGGACTAGCGGGGTTAATGAGCAGTTCTTC
j_call: TRBJ2-1
d_call: TRBD2
v_call: TRBV30
clone_size: NA

cdr3_aa: CAISEGGRYEQYF
cdr3_nt: TGTGCCATCAGTGAGGGCGGTCGCTACGAGCAGTACTTC
j_call: TRBJ2-7
d_call: NA
v_call: TRBV10-3
clone_size: NA

cdr3_aa: CASSDSYNEKLFF
cdr3_nt: TGCGCCAGCAGCGACAGTTATAATGAAAAACTGTTTTTT
j_call: TRBJ1-4
d_call: NA
v_call: TRBV5-1
clone_size: NA

cdr3_aa: CASSVGDRAGGGELFF
cdr3_nt: TGTGCCAGCAGCGTAGGAGATAGAGCCGGGGGCGGGGAGCTGTTTTTT
j_call: TRBJ2-2
d_call: NA
v_call: TRBV9
clone_size: NA

cdr3_aa: CAWSSASGYTF
cdr3_nt: TGTGCCTGGAGTTCCGCGAGTGGCTACACCTTC
j_call: TRBJ1-2
d_call: NA
v_call: TRBV30
clone_size: NA

cdr3_aa: CASSVRDRGTGELFF
cdr3_nt: TGTGCCAGCAGCGTTAGGGACAGGGGTACCGGGGAGCTGTTTTTT
j_call: TRBJ2-2
d_call: TRBD1
v_call: TRBV9
clone_size: NA

cdr3_aa: CASSQGIFAGGTRVEQFF
cdr3_nt: TGTGCCAGCAGCCAAGGAATTTTCGCGGGAGGGACCAGGGTGGAGCAGTTCTTC
j_call: TRBJ2-1
d_call: TRBD2
v_call: TRBV14
clone_size: NA

cdr3_aa: CASPASGRGDEQFF
cdr3_nt: TGTGCCAGCCCCGCGAGCGGGAGGGGTGATGAGCAGTTCTTC
j_call: TRBJ2-1
d_call: TRBD2
v_call: TRBV28
clone_size: NA

cdr3_aa: CASSVSGSMNTEAFF
cdr3_nt: TGTGCCAGCAGCGTATCGGGTAGCATGAACACTGAAGCTTTCTTT
j_call: TRBJ1-1
d_call: NA
v_call: TRBV9
clone_size: NA

cdr3_aa: CASRDTKIKRSGNTIYF
cdr3_nt: TGTGCCAGCCGGGACACAAAGATTAAGAGGTCTGGAAACACCATATATTTT
j_call: TRBJ1-3
d_call: NA
v_call: TRBV11-3
clone_size: NA

cdr3_aa: CASSLRAAQETQYF
cdr3_nt: TGTGCCAGCAGCTTAAGGGCAGCCCAAGAGACCCAGTACTTC
j_call: TRBJ2-5
d_call: NA
v_call: TRBV7-9
clone_size: NA

cdr3_aa: CAWSVRLEGNGYTF
cdr3_nt: TGTGCCTGGAGTGTTAGGTTGGAGGGGAATGGCTACACCTTC
j_call: TRBJ1-2
d_call: NA
v_call: TRBV30
clone_size: once

cdr3_aa: CASTPGPLEGGYTF
cdr3_nt: TGTGCCAGCACGCCGGGACCCCTGGAGGGTGGCTACACCTTC
j_call: TRBJ1-2
d_call: NA
v_call: TRBV2
clone_size: NA

cdr3_aa: CAWSVTGGSVQPQHF
cdr3_nt: TGTGCCTGGAGTGTGACAGGGGGATCGGTTCAGCCCCAGCATTTT
j_call: TRBJ1-5
d_call: TRBD1
v_call: TRBV30
clone_size: NA

cdr3_aa: CAIKRGPYEQYF
cdr3_nt: TGTGCCATAAAAAGGGGGCCCTACGAGCAGTACTTC
j_call: TRBJ2-7
d_call: TRBD1
v_call: TRBV11-1
clone_size: NA

cdr3_aa: CASSTRNQPQHF
cdr3_nt: TGTGCCAGCAGTACCCGGAATCAGCCCCAGCATTTT
j_call: TRBJ1-5
d_call: NA
v_call: TRBV28
clone_size: NA

cdr3_aa: CASSWDRDTEAFF
cdr3_nt: TGTGCCAGCAGTTGGGACAGAGACACTGAAGCTTTCTTT
j_call: TRBJ1-1
d_call: TRBD1
v_call: TRBV2
clone_size: NA

cdr3_aa: CASSFTGLGGDQYF
cdr3_nt: TGTGCCAGCAGTTTCACAGGGCTGGGTGGGGATCAGTACTTC
j_call: TRBJ2-4
d_call: NA
v_call: TRBV27
clone_size: NA

cdr3_aa: CASSPRGGMGQPQHF
cdr3_nt: TGTGCCAGCAGTCCTCGAGGGGGAATGGGGCAGCCCCAGCATTTT
j_call: TRBJ1-5
d_call: NA
v_call: TRBV27
clone_size: NA

cdr3_aa: CAISDPREQNTEAFF
cdr3_nt: TGTGCCATCAGTGACCCCAGAGAGCAGAACACTGAAGCTTTCTTT
j_call: TRBJ1-1
d_call: NA
v_call: TRBV10-3
clone_size: few

cdr3_aa: CASSLGSAGGTKNIQYF
cdr3_nt: TGTGCCAGCAGCTTAGGGAGTGCAGGGGGCACCAAAAACATTCAGTACTTC
j_call: TRBJ2-4
d_call: TRBD1
v_call: TRBV7-9
clone_size: NA

cdr3_aa: CASSNGVLQPQHF
cdr3_nt: TGTGCCAGCAGCAACGGGGTTCTGCAGCCCCAGCATTTT
j_call: TRBJ1-5
d_call: NA
v_call: TRBV14
clone_size: NA

cdr3_aa: CASRRGSGSSERYEQYF
cdr3_nt: TGTGCCAGCAGACGGGGGAGTGGGTCTAGCGAACGCTACGAGCAGTACTTC
j_call: TRBJ2-7
d_call: NA
v_call: TRBV27
clone_size: NA

cdr3_aa: CASSLARTSWRGDNEQFF
cdr3_nt: TGTGCCAGCAGCTTAGCAAGGACTAGCTGGAGAGGGGACAATGAGCAGTTCTTC
j_call: TRBJ2-1
d_call: TRBD2
v_call: TRBV11-2
clone_size: NA

cdr3_aa: CASSSLGRTGSYEQYF
cdr3_nt: TGTGCCAGCAGTTCCTTGGGACGCACTGGGTCCTACGAGCAGTACTTC
j_call: TRBJ2-7
d_call: NA
v_call: TRBV28
clone_size: NA

cdr3_aa: CASSLGGFYEQYF
cdr3_nt: TGCGCCAGCAGCCTGGGGGGATTCTACGAGCAGTACTTC
j_call: TRBJ2-7
d_call: NA
v_call: TRBV5-1
clone_size: NA

cdr3_aa: CASSSRTSSPHSYEQYF
cdr3_nt: TGCGCCAGCAGCTCGCGTACATCTTCCCCCCACTCCTACGAGCAGTACTTC
j_call: TRBJ2-7
d_call: NA
v_call: TRBV5-1
clone_size: NA

cdr3_aa: CASSIGLAGGGGTQYF
cdr3_nt: TGTGCCAGTAGTATTGGGCTAGCGGGAGGTGGGGGGACCCAGTACTTC
j_call: TRBJ2-5
d_call: TRBD2
v_call: TRBV19
clone_size: NA

cdr3_aa: CASTLRGRAGDTQYF
cdr3_nt: TGTGCCAGCACCCTTAGGGGGAGGGCCGGCGATACGCAGTATTTT
j_call: TRBJ2-3
d_call: NA
v_call: TRBV9
clone_size: NA

cdr3_aa: CASSVQGHEQYF
cdr3_nt: TGTGCCAGCAGCGTACAGGGGCACGAGCAGTACTTC
j_call: TRBJ2-7
d_call: TRBD1
v_call: TRBV6-6
clone_size: NA

cdr3_aa: CASKWSQGWNEKLFF
cdr3_nt: TGTGCCAGCAAGTGGTCGCAGGGTTGGAATGAAAAACTGTTTTTT
j_call: TRBJ1-4
d_call: NA
v_call: TRBV27
clone_size: NA

cdr3_aa: CASSWKAHDRETQYF
cdr3_nt: TGTGCCAGCAGCTGGAAGGCTCATGACCGGGAGACCCAGTACTTC
j_call: TRBJ2-5
d_call: NA
v_call: TRBV7-7
clone_size: NA

cdr3_aa: CAISESGQAYNEQFF
cdr3_nt: TGTGCCATCAGTGAGTCAGGACAAGCTTACAATGAGCAGTTCTTC
j_call: TRBJ2-1
d_call: NA
v_call: TRBV10-3
clone_size: NA

cdr3_aa: CASSEGAGIQPQHF
cdr3_nt: TGTGCCAGCAGTGAAGGGGCAGGGATTCAGCCCCAGCATTTT
j_call: TRBJ1-5
d_call: NA
v_call: TRBV6-1
clone_size: NA

cdr3_aa: CASSLAGAGELFF
cdr3_nt: TGTGCCAGCAGCTTAGCGGGGGCCGGGGAGCTGTTTTTT
j_call: TRBJ2-2
d_call: NA
v_call: TRBV7-8
clone_size: NA

cdr3_aa: CASSSGQTVVYGYTF
cdr3_nt: TGTGCCAGCAGTTCGGGACAGACGGTGGTCTATGGCTACACCTTC
j_call: TRBJ1-2
d_call: TRBD1
v_call: TRBV28
clone_size: NA

cdr3_aa: CASSETGQYYEQYF
cdr3_nt: TGTGCCAGCAGCGAAACGGGACAATACTACGAGCAGTACTTC
j_call: TRBJ2-7
d_call: NA
v_call: TRBV7-9
clone_size: NA